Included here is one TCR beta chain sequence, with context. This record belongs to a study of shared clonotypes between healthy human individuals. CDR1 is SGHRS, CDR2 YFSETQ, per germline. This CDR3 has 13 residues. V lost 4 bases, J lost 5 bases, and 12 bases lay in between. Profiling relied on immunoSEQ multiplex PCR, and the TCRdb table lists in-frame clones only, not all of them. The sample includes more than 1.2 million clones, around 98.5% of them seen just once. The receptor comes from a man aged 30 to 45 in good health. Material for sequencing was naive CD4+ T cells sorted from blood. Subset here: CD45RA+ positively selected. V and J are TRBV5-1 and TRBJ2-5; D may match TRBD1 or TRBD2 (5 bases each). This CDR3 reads CASSGTGLETQYF. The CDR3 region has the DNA TGCGCCAGCAGCGGAACAGGACTGGAGACCCAGTACTTC.